One sample yielded the 17 T cell receptor beta chains listed below, sequenced in a study of cytomegalovirus exposure and HLA in healthy donors. The PCR ran on 60 Vbeta and 13 Jbeta primers. Sequencing used immunoSEQ multiplex PCR; TCRdb keeps in-frame clones, though not all of them. The sample has about 100,000 clones; approximately 80% are singletons. The sequenced material came from PBMCs. The receptors derive from a male donor in good health and CMV-seronegative.

Only one count was recorded for this clone. The gene calls are TRBV6-6 and TRBJ2-7; maybe TRBD1 (5 bases). This CDR3 contains 16 residues. The V and J ends lost 3 bases and 5 bases respectively, with 20 bases between them. Germline CDR1 and CDR2: MNHNY and SVGAGI (reference sequence). The CDR3 protein is CASSYPPHPTVDEQYF. The CDR3 DNA reads TGTGCCAGCAGTTATCCCCCACACCCGACAGTCGACGAGCAGTACTTC.

This rearrangement joins TRBV29-1 to TRBJ2-1; 8 bases map to TRBD1. Losses at the gene ends were 3 bases for V and 2 bases for J; bases not matched to a gene: 6. The V gene's germline CDR1 is SQVTM and CDR2 ANQGSEA. The CDR3 is 15 amino acids. The DNA for the CDR3 is TGCAGCGTTGAGGTTACAGGGGGGACCTACAATGAGCAGTTCTTC. It specifies CSVEVTGGTYNEQFF.

A few counts support this clone. The genes are TRBV4-1 and TRBJ1-4; D is undetermined. V lost 4 bases to trimming and J lost 6 bases, with 9 bases between them. The CDR3 extends over 13 amino acids. Germline values: CDR1 MGHRA, CDR2 YSYEKL. Here the CDR3 reads CASSLGEDEKLFF. CDR3 nucleotide sequence: TGCGCCAGCAGCCTAGGAGAAGATGAAAAACTGTTTTTT.

The V call is TRBV12-5, the J call TRBJ2-6; D is perhaps TRBD1 (6 bases). The ends were cut back, 0 bases at V and 13 bases at J, with 10 bases in the middle. Germline CDR1 reads LGHNT; CDR2 reads FRNRAP. The CDR3 length is 13 residues. The CDR3 nucleotides read TGTGCTAGTGGTTTGGTCGGACAGAGAGTCCTGACTTTC. It specifies CASGLVGQRVLTF.

This clone occurred a few times. The V gene is TRBV6-5, the J gene TRBJ2-5, with D perhaps matching TRBD2 (6 bases). The last part of the DNA fits TRBJ2-7 better; the J call may be wrong. The CDR3 has 14 residues. Germline V lookup: CDR1 MNHEY, CDR2 SVGAGI. Here the CDR3 reads CASRSGGASYEQYF. DNA for the CDR3: TGTGCCAGCAGGAGTGGAGGGGCCTCCTACGAGCAGTACTTC.

The CDR3 DNA reads TGTGCCAGCAGTTCCTTTCGGGGTCCTAACTATGGCTACACCTTC. This sequence encodes CASSSFRGPNYGYTF. The V and J genes are TRBV28 and TRBJ1-2; D is uncertain. V was pared by 4 bases and J by 0 bases, with 12 bases between. From germline, CDR1 is MDHEN and CDR2 SYDVKM. The CDR3 runs 15 residues.

This clone was counted a few times. The V and J genes are TRBV5-5 and TRBJ1-5; 7 bases are a match to TRBD1. This CDR3 is 16 amino acids long. Germline-derived CDR1 and CDR2 are SGHKS and YYEKEE (reference sequence). Trimming at V came to 0 bases and at J to 0 bases, leaving 3 bases not matched to a gene. The CDR3 DNA is TGTGCCAGCAGCTTGGAGGGGGCCTATAGCAATCAGCCCCAGCATTTT. This translates into CASSLEGAYSNQPQHF. Complete variable domain (other parts from reference TRBV5-5 and TRBJ1-5): DAGVTQSPTHLIKTRGQQVTLRCSPISGHKSVSWYQQVLGQGPQFIFQYYEKEERGRGNFPDRFSARQFPNYSSELNVNALLLGDSALYLCASSLEGAYSNQPQHFGDGTRLSIL.

The chain joins TRBV4-1 to TRBJ2-1; 10 bases map to TRBD2. This CDR3 spans 15 amino acids. J gave up 9 bases and V 6 bases, and 11 bases lay outside the gene matches. Germline-derived CDR1 and CDR2 are MGHRA and YSYEKL. CDR3 DNA: TGCGCCAGCAGGCGGATAGCGGGAGGAAATAGTGAGCAGTTCTTC. The encoded protein is CASRRIAGGNSEQFF.

This sequence joins TRBV6-1 and TRBJ2-7, with 11 bases lining up with TRBD1. This CDR3 has 14 residues. Germline CDR1 and CDR2: MNHNS and SASEGT. V shed 4 bases and J 2 bases; nucleotides not matched to a gene: 1. The CDR3 is CASSAGQGAYEQYF. For the CDR3, the DNA is TGTGCCAGCAGTGCGGGACAGGGGGCCTACGAGCAGTACTTC.

The chain is built from TRBV4-1 and TRBJ1-2; D not certain. V was cut by 4 bases and J by 3 bases, with 15 bases left in between. The CDR3 extends over 15 amino acids. Germline-derived CDR1 and CDR2 are MGHRA and YSYEKL. This CDR3 is CASSLKGEGYYGYTF. CDR3 bases: TGCGCCAGCAGCCTAAAGGGCGAGGGTTACTATGGCTACACCTTC.

The chain links TRBV19 to TRBJ2-1; 14 bases map to TRBD2. Germline trimming cut 3 bases from V and 8 bases from J; bases unmatched to any gene: 6. CDR1 is LNHDA and CDR2 is SQIVND in the germline V gene (reference sequence). This CDR3 has 16 residues. The CDR3 here is CASSILGLAGGHEQFF. CDR3 DNA: TGTGCCAGTAGTATCCTCGGACTAGCGGGAGGACATGAGCAGTTCTTC.

The chain recombines TRBV28 with TRBJ2-3; TRBD1 agrees at 10 bases. CDR3 size: 14 residues. The J segment lost 3 bases and the V segment lost 11 bases, leaving 8 bases of the junction unmatched. Germline V lookup: CDR1 MDHEN, CDR2 SYDVKM. The CDR3 DNA sequence: TGTGCCTGCCAGGGGACAGGGGTTACAGATACGCAGTATTTT. This translates into CACQGTGVTDTQYF. The variable domain in full, completed from reference TRBV28 and TRBJ2-3, reads DVKVTQSSRYLVKRTGEKVFLECVQDMDHENMFWYRQDPGLGLRLIYFSYDVKMKEKGDIPEGYSVSREKKERFSLILESASTNQTSMYLCACQGTGVTDTQYFGPGTRLTVL.

The V and J genes are TRBV12-5 and TRBJ1-1; D is uncertain. The CDR3 runs 17 residues. CDR1 LGHNT and CDR2 FRNRAP come from the germline V gene. Trimming took 6 bases from V and 3 from J, leaving 23 bases between them. CDR3 amino acids: CASGIPSLSGGHTEAFF. The CDR3 nucleotides read TGTGCTAGTGGCATACCCTCTTTATCTGGCGGCCACACTGAAGCTTTCTTT.

The chain recombines TRBV6-1 with TRBJ2-5, with D unclear. The J call is uncertain, as TRBJ2-7 better fits the DNA end. Germline CDR1 reads MNHNS; CDR2 reads SASEGT. This CDR3 is 14 amino acids long. The CDR3 bases are TGTGCCACCCGTCGGCCCCCGGAGTTCTACGAGCAGTACTTC. Its translation is CATRRPPEFYEQYF.

CDR3 region: CASSQGGDQFF. The CDR3 DNA reads TGTGCCAGCAGCCAAGGGGGAGACCAGTTCTTC. The rearrangement links TRBV14 to TRBJ2-1; possible D gene TRBD2, 5 bases. The CDR3 extends over 11 amino acids. V lost 1 base and J lost 13, with 8 bases in between. Germline CDR1 reads SGHDN; CDR2 reads FVKESK.

The chain has TRBV19 and TRBJ1-5, with D perhaps TRBD1 (6 bases). Trimming removed 4 bases at V and 5 bases at J, with 18 bases between. The CDR3 has 16 residues. Germline lookup yields CDR1 LNHDA and CDR2 SQIVND (reference sequence). CDR3 sequence: CASSTQGWDDDQPQHF. The CDR3 nucleotides read TGTGCCAGTAGTACACAGGGATGGGATGACGATCAGCCCCAGCATTTT.

The chain uses TRBV23-1 and TRBJ2-3; maybe TRBD1 (7 bases). TRBV23-1 is sorted into the ORF group, with uncertain function. Trimming cost V 4 bases and J 6 bases, with 17 bases left between them. The CDR3 runs 15 residues. CDR3 sequence (DNA): TGCGCCAGCAGTCGGACAGGCGGGGTCACGGATACGCAGTATTTT. Protein: CASSRTGGVTDTQYF.